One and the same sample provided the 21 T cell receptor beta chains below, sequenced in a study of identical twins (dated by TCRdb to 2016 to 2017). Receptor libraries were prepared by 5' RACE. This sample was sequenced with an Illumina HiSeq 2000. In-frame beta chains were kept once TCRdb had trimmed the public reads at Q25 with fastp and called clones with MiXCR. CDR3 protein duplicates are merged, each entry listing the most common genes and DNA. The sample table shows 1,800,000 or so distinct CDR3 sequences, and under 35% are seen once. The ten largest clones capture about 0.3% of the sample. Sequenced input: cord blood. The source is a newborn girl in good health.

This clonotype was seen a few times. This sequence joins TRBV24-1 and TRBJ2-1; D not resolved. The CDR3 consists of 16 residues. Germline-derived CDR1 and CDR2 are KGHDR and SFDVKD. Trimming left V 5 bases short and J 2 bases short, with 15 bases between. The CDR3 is CATSGKGPFAYNEQFF. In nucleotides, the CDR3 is TGTGCCACCAGTGGAAAGGGCCCCTTCGCCTACAATGAGCAGTTCTTC.

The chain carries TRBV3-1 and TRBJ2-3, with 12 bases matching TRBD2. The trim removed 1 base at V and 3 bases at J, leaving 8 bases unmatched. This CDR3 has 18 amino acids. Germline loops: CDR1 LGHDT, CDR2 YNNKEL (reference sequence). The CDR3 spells CASSQGGLAGGLTDTQYF. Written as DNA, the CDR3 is TGTGCCAGCAGCCAAGGGGGGCTAGCGGGGGGGCTTACAGATACGCAGTATTTT.

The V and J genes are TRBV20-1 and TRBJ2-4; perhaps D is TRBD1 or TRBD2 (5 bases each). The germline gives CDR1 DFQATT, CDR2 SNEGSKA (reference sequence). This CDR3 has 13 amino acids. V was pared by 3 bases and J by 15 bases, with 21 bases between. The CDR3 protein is CSARTGGLETRYF. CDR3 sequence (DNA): TGCAGTGCTAGGACTGGGGGTTTAGAGACCCGGTACTTC.

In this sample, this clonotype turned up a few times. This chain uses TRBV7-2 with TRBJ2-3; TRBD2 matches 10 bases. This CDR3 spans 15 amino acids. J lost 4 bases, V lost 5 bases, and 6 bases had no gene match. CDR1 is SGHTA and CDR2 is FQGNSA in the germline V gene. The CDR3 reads CASSPSSGGPDTQYF. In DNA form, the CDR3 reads TGTGCCAGCAGCCCCTCTAGCGGGGGACCAGATACGCAGTATTTT.

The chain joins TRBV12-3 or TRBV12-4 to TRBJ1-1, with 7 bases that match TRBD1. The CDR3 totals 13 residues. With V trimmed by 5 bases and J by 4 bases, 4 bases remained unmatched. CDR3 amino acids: CASSTGVSTEAFF. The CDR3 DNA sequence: TGTGCCAGCAGTACAGGGGTTTCCACTGAAGCTTTCTTT.

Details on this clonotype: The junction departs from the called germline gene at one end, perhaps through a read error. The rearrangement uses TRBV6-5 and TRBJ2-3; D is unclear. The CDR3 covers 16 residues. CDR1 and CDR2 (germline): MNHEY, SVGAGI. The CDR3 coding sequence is TGTGCCAGCAGTTACTTAGAAATTACAAGCATAGATACGCAGTATTTT. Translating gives CASSYLEITSIDTQYF.

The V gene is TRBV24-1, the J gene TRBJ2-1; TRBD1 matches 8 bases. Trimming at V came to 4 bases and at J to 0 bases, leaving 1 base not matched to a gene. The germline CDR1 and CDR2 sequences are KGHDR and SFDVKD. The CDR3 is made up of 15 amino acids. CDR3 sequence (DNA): TGTGCCACCAGTGACAGGGGGCCCTCCTACAATGAGCAGTTCTTC. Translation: CATSDRGPSYNEQFF.

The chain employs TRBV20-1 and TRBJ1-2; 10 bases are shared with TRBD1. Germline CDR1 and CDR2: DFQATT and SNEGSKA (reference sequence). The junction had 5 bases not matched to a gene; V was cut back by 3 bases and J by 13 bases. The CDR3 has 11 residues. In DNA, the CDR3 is TGCAGTGCTAGCATCGACAGGGGGCGCACCTTC. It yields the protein CSASIDRGRTF.

This chain's CDR3 is CSAKRVANQPQHF. CDR3 DNA sequence: TGCAGTGCTAAGAGGGTGGCCAATCAGCCCCAGCATTTT. The chain joins TRBV20-1 to TRBJ1-5; D gene unclear. Trimming left V 4 bases short and J 3 bases short, with 10 bases between. From germline, CDR1 is DFQATT and CDR2 SNEGSKA (reference sequence). This CDR3 is 13 amino acids long.

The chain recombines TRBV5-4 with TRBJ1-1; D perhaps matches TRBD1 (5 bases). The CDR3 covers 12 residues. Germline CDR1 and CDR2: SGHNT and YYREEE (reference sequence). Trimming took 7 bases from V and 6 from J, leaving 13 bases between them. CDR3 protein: CASLRLQAEAFF. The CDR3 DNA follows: TGTGCCAGCTTGCGGTTACAGGCTGAAGCTTTCTTT.

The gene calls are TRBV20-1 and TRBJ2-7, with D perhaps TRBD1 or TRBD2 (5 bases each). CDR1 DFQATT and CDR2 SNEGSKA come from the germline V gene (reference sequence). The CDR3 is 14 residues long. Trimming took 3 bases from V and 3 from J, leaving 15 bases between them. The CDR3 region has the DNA TGCAGTGCTAGGGACATTCCGAGGGGCTACGAGCAGTACTTC. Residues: CSARDIPRGYEQYF.

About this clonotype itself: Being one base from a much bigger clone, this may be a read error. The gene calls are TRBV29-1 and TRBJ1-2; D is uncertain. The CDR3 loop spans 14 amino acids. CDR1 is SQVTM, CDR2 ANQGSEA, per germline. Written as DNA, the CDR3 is TGCAGCGTTGAAGATCGTCGTCGGTTCCATGGCTGCACCTTC. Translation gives CSVEDRRRFHGCTF.

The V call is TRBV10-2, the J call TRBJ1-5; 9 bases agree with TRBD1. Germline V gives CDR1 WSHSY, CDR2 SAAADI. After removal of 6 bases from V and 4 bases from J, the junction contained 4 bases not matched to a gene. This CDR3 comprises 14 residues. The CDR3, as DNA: TGCGCCAGCAGCCACGACAGGGGGAATCAGCCCCAGCATTTT. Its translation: CASSHDRGNQPQHF.

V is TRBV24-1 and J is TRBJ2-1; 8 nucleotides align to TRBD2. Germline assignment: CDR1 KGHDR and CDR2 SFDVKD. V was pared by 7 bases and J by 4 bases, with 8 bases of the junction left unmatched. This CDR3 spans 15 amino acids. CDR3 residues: CATSRGLGVYNEQFF. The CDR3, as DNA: TGTGCCACCAGCCGGGGACTAGGTGTTTACAATGAGCAGTTCTTC.

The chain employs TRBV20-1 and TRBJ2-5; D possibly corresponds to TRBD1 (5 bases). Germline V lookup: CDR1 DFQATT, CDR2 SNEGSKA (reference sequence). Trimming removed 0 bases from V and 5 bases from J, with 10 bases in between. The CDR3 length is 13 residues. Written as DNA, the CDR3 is TGCAGTGCTAGAGATCAGGGTACTGAGACCCAGTACTTC. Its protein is CSARDQGTETQYF.

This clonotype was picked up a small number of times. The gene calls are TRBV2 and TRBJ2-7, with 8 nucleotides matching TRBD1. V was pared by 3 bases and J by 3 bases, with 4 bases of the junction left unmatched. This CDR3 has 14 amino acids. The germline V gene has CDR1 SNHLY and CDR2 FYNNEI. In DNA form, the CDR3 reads TGTGCCAGCAGTGAGTCGACAGGGGACTACGAGCAGTACTTC. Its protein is CASSESTGDYEQYF.

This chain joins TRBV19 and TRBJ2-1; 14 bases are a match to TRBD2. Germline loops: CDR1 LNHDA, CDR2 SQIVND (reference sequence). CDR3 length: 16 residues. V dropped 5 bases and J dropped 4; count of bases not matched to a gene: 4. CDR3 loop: CASSETSGRVYNEQFF. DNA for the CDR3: TGTGCCAGTAGTGAGACTAGCGGGAGGGTTTACAATGAGCAGTTCTTC.

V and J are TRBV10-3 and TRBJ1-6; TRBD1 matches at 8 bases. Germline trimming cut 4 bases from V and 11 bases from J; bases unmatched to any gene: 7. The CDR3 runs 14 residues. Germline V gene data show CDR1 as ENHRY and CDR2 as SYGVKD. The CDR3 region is CAISGTGRSPPLHF. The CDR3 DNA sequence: TGTGCCATCAGTGGGACAGGGAGAAGTCCACCCCTCCACTTT.

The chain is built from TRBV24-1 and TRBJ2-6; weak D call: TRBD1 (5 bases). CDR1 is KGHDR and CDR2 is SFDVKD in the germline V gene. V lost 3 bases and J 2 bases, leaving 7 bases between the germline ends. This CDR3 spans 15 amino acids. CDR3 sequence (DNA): TGTGCCACCAGTGATCAGGGTACTGGGGCCAACGTCCTGACTTTC. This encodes CATSDQGTGANVLTF.

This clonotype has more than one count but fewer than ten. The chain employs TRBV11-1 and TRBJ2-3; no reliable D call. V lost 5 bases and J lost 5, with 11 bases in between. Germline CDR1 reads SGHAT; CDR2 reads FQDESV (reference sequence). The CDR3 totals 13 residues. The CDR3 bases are TGTGCCAGCAGCCATGGACCCGAAGATACGCAGTATTTT. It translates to CASSHGPEDTQYF.

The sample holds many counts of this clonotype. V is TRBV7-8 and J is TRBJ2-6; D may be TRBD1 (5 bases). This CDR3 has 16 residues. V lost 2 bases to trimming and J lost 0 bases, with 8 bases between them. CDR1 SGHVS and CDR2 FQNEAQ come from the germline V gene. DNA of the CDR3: TGTGCCAGCAGCTTAACAGGCCACTCTGGGGCCAACGTCCTGACTTTC. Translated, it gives CASSLTGHSGANVLTF.